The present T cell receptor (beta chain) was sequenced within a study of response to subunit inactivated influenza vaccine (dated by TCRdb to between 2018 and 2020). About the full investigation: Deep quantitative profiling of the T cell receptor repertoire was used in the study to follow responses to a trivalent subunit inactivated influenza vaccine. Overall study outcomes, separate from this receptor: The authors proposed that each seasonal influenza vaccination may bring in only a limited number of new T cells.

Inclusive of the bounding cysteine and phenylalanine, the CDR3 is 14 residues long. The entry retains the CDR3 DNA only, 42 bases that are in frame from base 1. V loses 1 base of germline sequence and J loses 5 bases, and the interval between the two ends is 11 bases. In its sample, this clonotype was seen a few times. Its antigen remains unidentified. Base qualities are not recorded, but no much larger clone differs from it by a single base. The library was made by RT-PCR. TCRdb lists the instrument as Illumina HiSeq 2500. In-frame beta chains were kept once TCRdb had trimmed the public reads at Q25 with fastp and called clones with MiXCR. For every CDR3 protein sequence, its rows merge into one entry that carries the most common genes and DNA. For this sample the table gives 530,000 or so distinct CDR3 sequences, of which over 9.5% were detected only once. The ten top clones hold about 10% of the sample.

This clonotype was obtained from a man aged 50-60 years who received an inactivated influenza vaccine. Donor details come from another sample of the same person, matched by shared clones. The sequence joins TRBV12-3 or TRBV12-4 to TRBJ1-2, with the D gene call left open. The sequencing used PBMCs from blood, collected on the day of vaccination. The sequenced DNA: TGTGCCAGCAGTTTAGGGGCCCTATCATATGGCTACACCTTC. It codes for CASSLGALSYGYTF.